One sample yielded the 24 T cell receptor beta chains listed below, sequenced in a study of T cell responses to AZD1222 COVID-19 vaccine. Assay: immunoSEQ multiplex PCR; the TCRdb copy retains only in-frame clones and omits some. The sample yields 150,000 to 200,000 clones, approximately 90% seen once. The material sequenced was peripheral blood, taken on day 0 of AZD1222 vaccination. The receptors shown here come from an adult in good health.

V is TRBV15 and J is TRBJ2-2, with 7 bases aligning to TRBD1. Per germline, CDR1 LNHNV and CDR2 YYDKDF (reference sequence). CDR3 length equals 16 residues. The J segment lost 5 bases and the V segment lost 3 bases, leaving 9 bases of the junction unmatched. The chain's CDR3 is CATSSLLEGQTGELFF. CDR3 coding DNA: TGTGCCACCAGCAGCCTGTTAGAGGGACAGACCGGGGAGCTGTTTTTT.

This clone came up once. The CDR3 DNA follows: TGTGCCAGCAGTTTATCACTAAAAGGCTACACCTTC. This translates into CASSLSLKGYTF. The chain uses TRBV12-3 or TRBV12-4 and TRBJ1-2; D gene ambiguous. The V end lost 2 bases, the J end lost 8 bases, and 9 bases lay between the germline ends. This CDR3 contains 12 residues.

The chain uses TRBV10-3 and TRBJ2-7, with D tentatively TRBD1 (6 bases). The V end was cut by 7 bases, the J end by 0 bases, with 10 bases between. This CDR3 is built from 13 residues. CDR1 and CDR2 (germline): ENHRY, SYGVKD. The CDR3 sequence is CAITGASSYEQYF. CDR3 in DNA: TGTGCCATCACAGGGGCAAGCTCCTACGAGCAGTACTTC.

This chain links TRBV5-4 with TRBJ2-1, with TRBD2 matching 11 bases. Trimming at V came to 4 bases and at J to 1 base, leaving 7 bases not matched to a gene. This CDR3 is 17 amino acids long. Germline loops: CDR1 SGHNT, CDR2 YYREEE (reference sequence). The CDR3 DNA is TGTGCCAGCAGCCCCGCTGCTAGCGGGAGGTCCTACAATGAGCAGTTCTTC. Translation: CASSPAASGRSYNEQFF.

The chain joins TRBV14 to TRBJ2-5; unclear D gene. This CDR3 is 14 amino acids long. Trimming pared 3 bases from V and 3 bases from J, leaving 11 bases between. Germline V lookup: CDR1 SGHDN, CDR2 FVKESK. CDR3 amino acids: CASSQMSVEETQYF. The CDR3 DNA reads TGTGCCAGCAGCCAGATGTCAGTAGAAGAGACCCAGTACTTC.

This chain links TRBV9 with TRBJ2-3; 9 nucleotides align to TRBD2. CDR1 SGDLS and CDR2 YYNGEE come from the germline V gene. This CDR3 region has 17 residues. With V trimmed by 0 bases and J by 4 bases, 9 bases remained unmatched. CDR3 amino acids: CASSVDLGGGAADTQYF. The CDR3 coding sequence is TGTGCCAGCAGCGTAGATCTCGGCGGGGGGGCGGCAGATACGCAGTATTTT.

The chain uses TRBV5-5 and TRBJ2-3; 9 nucleotides line up with TRBD2. CDR3 length: 16 residues. Per the germline V gene, CDR1 is SGHKS and CDR2 is YYEKEE (reference sequence). The junction had 12 bases not matched to a gene; V was cut back by 5 bases and J by 5 bases. The CDR3, as DNA: TGTGCCAGCAGTCCGGGGGCGGGAGGGCCTCAAGATACGCAGTATTTT. Its protein product is CASSPGAGGPQDTQYF.

The V gene is TRBV29-1, the J gene TRBJ1-2, with D tentatively TRBD1 (5 bases). Germline V gene lookup returns CDR1 SQVTM and CDR2 ANQGSEA. There are 12 residues in the CDR3. Trimming removed 6 bases from V and 6 bases from J, with 14 bases in between. The CDR3: CSVQQVHDGYTF. DNA of the CDR3: TGCAGCGTCCAACAGGTCCATGATGGCTACACCTTC. Full variable domain (outside the CDR3, taken from reference TRBV29-1 and TRBJ1-2): SAVISQKPSRDICQRGTSLTIQCQVDSQVTMMFWYRQQPGQSLTLIATANQGSEATYESGFVIDKFPISRPNLTFSTLTVSNMSPEDSSIYLCSVQQVHDGYTFGSGTRLTVV.

The chain joins TRBV7-6 to TRBJ2-7, with D possibly TRBD1 on 5 matching bases. CDR3 length: 13 residues. The V end lost 2 bases, the J end lost 5 bases, and 10 bases lay between the germline ends. Germline V gene data show CDR1 as SGHVS and CDR2 as FNYEAQ. This chain's CDR3 is CASSLRQWHEQYF. CDR3 DNA: TGTGCCAGCAGCTTAAGACAGTGGCACGAGCAGTACTTC.

This chain joins TRBV4-3 and TRBJ1-2; D is ambiguous. The CDR3 extends over 12 amino acids. V lost 0 bases and J lost 7, with 6 bases in between. The V gene's germline CDR1 is LGHNA and CDR2 YSLEER. The CDR3 here is CASSQEEGGYTF. CDR3 coding DNA: TGCGCCAGCAGCCAAGAAGAGGGTGGCTACACCTTC.

This rearrangement joins TRBV5-8 to TRBJ2-2, with a tentative D call TRBD1 (5 bases). V was cut by 5 bases and J by 6 bases, with 17 bases left in between. CDR1 and CDR2 (germline): SGHTS, YDEGEE. The CDR3 has 15 residues. This chain's CDR3 is CASRNQGVKSGELFF. As DNA, the CDR3 is TGTGCCAGCAGGAATCAGGGCGTGAAGTCCGGGGAGCTGTTTTTT. Full variable domain (rest looked up from reference TRBV5-8 and TRBJ2-2): EAGVTQSPTHLIKTRGQQATLRCSPISGHTSVYWYQQALGLGLQFLLWYDEGEERNRGNFPPRFSGRQFPNYSSELNVNALELEDSALYLCASRNQGVKSGELFFGEGSRLTVL.

This clone is a singleton in its sample. The chain uses TRBV28 and TRBJ2-5, with 7 bases that match TRBD1. The CDR3 is 14 amino acids. V shed 3 bases, J shed 4 bases, and the junction held 5 bases outside the gene matches. CDR1 and CDR2 from the germline V gene are MDHEN and SYDVKM. The CDR3 DNA reads TGTGCCAGCAGTTTGTGGGACAGTGGAGAGACCCAGTACTTC. Protein: CASSLWDSGETQYF.

The CDR3 nucleotides read TGCGCCAGCAGCCAGGGGACAGGGACCTACGAGCAGTACTTC. As protein: CASSQGTGTYEQYF. The V call is TRBV4-1, the J call TRBJ2-7; 9 bases align to TRBD1. This CDR3 contains 14 residues. The ends lost 3 bases at V and 2 bases at J; junction bases unmatched: 2. The germline gives CDR1 MGHRA, CDR2 YSYEKL.

This rearrangement joins TRBV6-5 to TRBJ1-2; no definite D call. The CDR3 is 12 residues long. Trimming took 5 bases from V and 8 from J, leaving 12 bases between them. Germline-derived CDR1 and CDR2 are MNHEY and SVGAGI. Written as DNA, the CDR3 is TGTGCCAGCAGTCGCGGGGAAGGGGGCTACACCTTC. Translation: CASSRGEGGYTF.

This chain connects TRBV7-2 to TRBJ1-6; no firm D call. Germline values: CDR1 SGHTA, CDR2 FQGNSA. The length of the CDR3 is 16 residues. Deletions cut 4 bases from V and 13 bases from J, with 23 bases between. As DNA, the CDR3 is TGTGCCAGCAGCTCAATCCCTCAGAGGTATAAACCTCCCCTCCACTTT. Translating gives CASSSIPQRYKPPLHF.

This clone was found once. V gene TRBV7-2 combines with J gene TRBJ2-3; possibly TRBD2 for D (6 bases). Germline V gives CDR1 SGHTA, CDR2 FQGNSA. Trimming stripped 5 bases from V and 0 bases from J, with 15 bases between. The CDR3 spans 16 residues. CDR3 protein: CASSPRAAGSTDTQYF. The DNA of the CDR3 is TGTGCCAGCAGCCCAAGGGCTGCGGGGAGCACAGATACGCAGTATTTT.

The gene calls are TRBV3-1 (or the pseudogene TRBV3-2) and TRBJ1-5; D is unclear. The germline CDR1 and CDR2 sequences are LGHDT and YNNKEL (reference sequence). The CDR3 contains 14 residues. V was shortened by 2 bases and J by 7 bases, with 12 bases between the two germline ends. The chain's CDR3 is CASSQNNEGQPQHF. CDR3 DNA sequence: TGTGCCAGCAGCCAAAACAATGAGGGCCAGCCCCAGCATTTT.

V gene TRBV20-1 combines with J gene TRBJ1-1, with TRBD1 matching 7 bases. V gave up 3 bases and J gave up 6 bases; unmatched junction bases: 13. This CDR3 has 15 residues. Germline CDR1 reads DFQATT; CDR2 reads SNEGSKA (reference sequence). Here the CDR3 DNA reads TGCAGTGCTAGTACCCCGACAGGGCCCCAACCTGAAGCTTTCTTT. Protein product: CSASTPTGPQPEAFF.

This chain links TRBV7-9 with TRBJ2-7; 10 nucleotides line up with TRBD2. Germline assignment: CDR1 SEHNR and CDR2 FQNEAQ (reference sequence). The CDR3 has 15 amino acids. The J segment lost 2 bases and the V segment lost 0 bases, leaving 1 base of the junction unmatched. The DNA of the CDR3 is TGTGCCAGCAGCTTAGCCACTAGCGGGACCTACGAGCAGTACTTC. Amino acids: CASSLATSGTYEQYF.

The table lists this clone with a few counts. This rearrangement joins TRBV19 to TRBJ2-7; 7 nucleotides align to TRBD1. CDR1 is LNHDA, CDR2 SQIVND, per germline (reference sequence). This CDR3 is 14 amino acids long. The junction had 6 bases not matched to a gene; V was cut back by 5 bases and J by 2 bases. CDR3 nucleotides: TGTGCCAGTAGTTACCGGGACAGAACCTACGAGCAGTACTTC. Amino acid sequence: CASSYRDRTYEQYF. The full variable domain, its missing parts supplied by reference TRBV19 and TRBJ2-7, is DGGITQSPKYLFRKEGQNVTLSCEQNLNHDAMYWYRQDPGQGLRLIYYSQIVNDFQKGDIAEGYSVSREKKESFPLTVTSAQKNPTAFYLCASSYRDRTYEQYFGPGTRLTVT.

The chain uses TRBV11-2 and TRBJ2-5; possibly TRBD2 for D (6 bases). The length of the CDR3 is 14 residues. Germline V lookup: CDR1 SGHAT, CDR2 FQNNGV. The V end lost 6 bases, the J end lost 1 base, and 12 bases lay between the germline ends. The CDR3 coding sequence is TGTGCCAGCAGTCGCCTCGGGGGCCAAGAGACCCAGTACTTC. Protein: CASSRLGGQETQYF.

The chain is built from TRBV6-6 and TRBJ2-7; 11 nucleotides agree with TRBD2. V trimming: 6 bases; J trimming: 3 bases; junction bases outside the gene matches: 7. The CDR3 is 15 residues long. The germline gives CDR1 MNHNY, CDR2 SVGAGI (reference sequence). DNA of the CDR3: TGTGCCAGCAGGGGACTAGCGGTTACGGGCTACGAGCAGTACTTC. Its translation is CASRGLAVTGYEQYF.

The V gene is TRBV3-1 (or the pseudogene TRBV3-2), the J gene TRBJ2-3; either TRBD1 or TRBD2 may supply D (5 bases each). This CDR3 is built from 14 residues. CDR1 LGHDT and CDR2 YNNKEL come from the germline V gene (reference sequence). Trimming removed 0 bases at V and 10 bases at J, with 14 bases between. CDR3 nucleotide sequence: TGTGCCAGCAGCCAAGATGGGGGACGCCAGGCGCAGTATTTT. As protein: CASSQDGGRQAQYF.

J is TRBJ2-7 and V is TRBV5-5; 9 bases align to TRBD1. The CDR3 runs to 14 residues. CDR1 is SGHKS, CDR2 YYEKEE, per germline (reference sequence). V shed 3 bases and J 4 bases; nucleotides not matched to a gene: 5. As DNA, the CDR3 is TGTGCCAGCAGCTCACAGGGGGCTACTTACGAGCAGTACTTC. This translates into CASSSQGATYEQYF.